This T cell receptor beta chain was sequenced in a study of T cells in Graves' hyperthyroidism and ophthalmopathy. V shed 8 bases and J 0 bases; nucleotides not matched to a gene: 6. CDR1 is MNHNS, CDR2 SASEGT, per germline. The CDR3 covers 14 residues. To note about this clonotype: Its antigen remains unknown.

Study conclusions and caveats: Most thyroid clonotypes expanded above 0.001 were also detected in blood. Onset of ophthalmopathy came a median 6.5 months after the model predicted it.

RNA transcripts provided the source from which TCR beta CDR3 regions were amplified. The TCR CDR3 first-round RT-PCR relied on the HTBI primer set. TCRdb re-called the multiplex PCR reads through MiXCR, storing one row per CDR3 protein. Among 250,000 to 350,000 distinct CDR3 sequences listed, 16% were seen once. The chain combines TRBV6-1 with TRBJ2-7; 8 bases are shared with TRBD1. Sequences were obtained from blood. This sequence was found in a man between 25 and 39 years old with Graves' hyperthyroidism. The CDR3, as DNA: TGTGCCAGCGCTACAGGGGGAAGCTCCTACGAGCAGTACTTC. It translates to CASATGGSSYEQYF.